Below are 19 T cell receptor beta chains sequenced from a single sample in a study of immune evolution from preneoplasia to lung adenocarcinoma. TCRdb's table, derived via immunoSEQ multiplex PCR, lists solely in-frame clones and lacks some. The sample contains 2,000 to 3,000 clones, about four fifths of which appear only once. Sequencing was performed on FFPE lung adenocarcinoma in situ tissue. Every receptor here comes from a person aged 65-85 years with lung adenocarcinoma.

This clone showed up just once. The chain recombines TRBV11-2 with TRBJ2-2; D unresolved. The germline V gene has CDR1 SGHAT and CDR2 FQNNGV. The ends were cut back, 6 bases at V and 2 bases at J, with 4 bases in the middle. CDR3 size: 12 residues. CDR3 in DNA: TGTGCCAGCAGTAGAAACACCGGGGAGCTGTTTTTT. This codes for CASSRNTGELFF.

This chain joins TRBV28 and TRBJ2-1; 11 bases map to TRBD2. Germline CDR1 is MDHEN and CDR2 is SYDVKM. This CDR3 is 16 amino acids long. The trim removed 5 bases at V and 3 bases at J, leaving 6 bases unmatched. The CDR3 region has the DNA TGTGCCAGCAGTCGGCGACTAGCGGGAATCTACAATGAGCAGTTCTTC. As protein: CASSRRLAGIYNEQFF.

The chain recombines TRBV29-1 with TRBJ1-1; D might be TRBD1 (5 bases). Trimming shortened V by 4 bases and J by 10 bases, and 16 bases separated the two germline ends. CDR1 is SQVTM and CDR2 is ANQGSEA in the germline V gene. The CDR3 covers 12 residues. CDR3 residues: CSVVGDYGGAFF. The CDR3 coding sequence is TGCAGCGTTGTTGGGGACTATGGGGGAGCTTTCTTT. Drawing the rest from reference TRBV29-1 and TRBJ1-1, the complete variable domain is SAVISQKPSRDICQRGTSLTIQCQVDSQVTMMFWYRQQPGQSLTLIATANQGSEATYESGFVIDKFPISRPNLTFSTLTVSNMSPEDSSIYLCSVVGDYGGAFFGQGTRLTVV.

This chain's CDR3 is CASSNRGFYGYTF. In nucleotides, the CDR3 is TGTGCCAGCAGTAACAGGGGATTCTATGGCTACACCTTC. V gene TRBV27 combines with J gene TRBJ1-2, with 7 nucleotides matching TRBD1. V lost 5 bases to trimming and J lost 4 bases; unmatched junction nucleotides: 4. CDR3 length: 13 residues. Germline assignment: CDR1 MNHEY and CDR2 SMNVEV (reference sequence).

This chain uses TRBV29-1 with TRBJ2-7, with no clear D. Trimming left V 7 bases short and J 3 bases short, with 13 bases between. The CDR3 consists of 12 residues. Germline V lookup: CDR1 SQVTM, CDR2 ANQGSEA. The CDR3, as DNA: TGCAGCGCCCGTCCTAACTACTACGAGCAGTACTTC. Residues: CSARPNYYEQYF.

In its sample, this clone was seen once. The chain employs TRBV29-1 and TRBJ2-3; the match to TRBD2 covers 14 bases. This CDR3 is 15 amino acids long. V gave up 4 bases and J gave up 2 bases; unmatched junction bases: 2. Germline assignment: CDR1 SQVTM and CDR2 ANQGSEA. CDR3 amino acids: CSVGLAGGYTDTQYF. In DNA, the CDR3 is TGCAGCGTTGGACTAGCGGGAGGGTACACAGATACGCAGTATTTT.

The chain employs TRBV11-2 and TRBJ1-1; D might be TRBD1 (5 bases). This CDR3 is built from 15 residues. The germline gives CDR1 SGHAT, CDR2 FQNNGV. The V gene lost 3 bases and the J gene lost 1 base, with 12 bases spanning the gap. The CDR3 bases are TGTGCCAGCAGCTTGAGAAACGGGGGGAACACTGAAGCTTTCTTT. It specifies CASSLRNGGNTEAFF.

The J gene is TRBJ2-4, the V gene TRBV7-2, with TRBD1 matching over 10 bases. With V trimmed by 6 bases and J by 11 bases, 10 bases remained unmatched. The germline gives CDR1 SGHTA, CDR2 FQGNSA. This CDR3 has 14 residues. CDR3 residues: CASRPRAGQGFQYF. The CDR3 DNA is TGTGCCAGCAGGCCCCGTGCGGGACAGGGGTTTCAGTACTTC.

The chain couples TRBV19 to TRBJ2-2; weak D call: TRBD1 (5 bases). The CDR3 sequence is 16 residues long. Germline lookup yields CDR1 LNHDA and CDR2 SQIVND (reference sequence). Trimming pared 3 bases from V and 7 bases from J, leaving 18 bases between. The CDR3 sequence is CASSIQARVVVGELFF. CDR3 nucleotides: TGTGCCAGTAGTATTCAGGCCAGGGTGGTCGTCGGGGAGCTGTTTTTT.

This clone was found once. The CDR3 region has the DNA TGTGCCAGCAGCTTAAGGGCTGGAAACACCATATATTTT. Its translation is CASSLRAGNTIYF. J is TRBJ1-3 and V is TRBV5-6; D is uncertain. V lost 2 bases and J lost 2, with 5 bases in between. CDR1 is SGHDT and CDR2 is YYEEEE in the germline V gene. This CDR3 has 13 amino acids. Supplemented by reference TRBV5-6 and TRBJ1-3, the full variable domain reads DAGVTQSPTHLIKTRGQQVTLRCSPKSGHDTVSWYQQALGQGPQFIFQYYEEEERQRGNFPDRFSGHQFPNYSSELNVNALLLGDSALYLCASSLRAGNTIYFGEGSWLTVV.

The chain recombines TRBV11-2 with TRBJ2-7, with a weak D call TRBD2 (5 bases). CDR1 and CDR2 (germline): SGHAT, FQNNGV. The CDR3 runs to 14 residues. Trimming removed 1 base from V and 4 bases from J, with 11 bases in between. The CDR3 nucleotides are TGTGCCAGCAGCTTAGGGGTCAGCGGATACGAGCAGTACTTC. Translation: CASSLGVSGYEQYF.

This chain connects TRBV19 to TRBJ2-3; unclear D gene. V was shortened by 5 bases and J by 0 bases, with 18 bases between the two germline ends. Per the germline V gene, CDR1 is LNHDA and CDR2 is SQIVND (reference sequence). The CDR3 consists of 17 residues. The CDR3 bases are TGTGCCAGTAGTTCCCCCGGAGTCCTAAGGAGCACAGATACGCAGTATTTT. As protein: CASSSPGVLRSTDTQYF.

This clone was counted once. Written as DNA, the CDR3 is TGTGCCAGCAGTTACTCCGCGGGCACCTACAATGAGCAGTTCTTC. It is translated as CASSYSAGTYNEQFF. The rearrangement joins TRBV6-5 to TRBJ2-1, with a possible D match to TRBD2 (5 bases). V was trimmed by 0 bases and J by 2 bases, leaving 8 bases between them. The CDR3 runs to 15 residues. Germline loops: CDR1 MNHEY, CDR2 SVGAGI.

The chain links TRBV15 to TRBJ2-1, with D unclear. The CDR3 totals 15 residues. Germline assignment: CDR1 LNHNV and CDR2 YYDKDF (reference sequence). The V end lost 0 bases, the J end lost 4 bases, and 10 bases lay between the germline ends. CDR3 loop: CATSRDSTDYNEQFF. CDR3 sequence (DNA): TGTGCCACCAGCAGAGATAGTACGGATTACAATGAGCAGTTCTTC.

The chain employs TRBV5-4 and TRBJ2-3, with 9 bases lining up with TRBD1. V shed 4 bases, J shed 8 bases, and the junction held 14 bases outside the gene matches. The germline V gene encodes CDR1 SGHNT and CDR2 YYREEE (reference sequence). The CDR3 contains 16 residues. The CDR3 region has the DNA TGTGCCAGCAGCCCGGGACAGGGTTCGTGGAGTGGTACGCAGTATTTT. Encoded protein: CASSPGQGSWSGTQYF.

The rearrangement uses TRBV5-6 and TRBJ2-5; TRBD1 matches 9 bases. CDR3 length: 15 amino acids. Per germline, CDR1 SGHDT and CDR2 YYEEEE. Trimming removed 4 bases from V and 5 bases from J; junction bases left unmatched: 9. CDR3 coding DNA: TGTGCCAGCAGCCCGACAGGGGGTCAGGGGGAGACCCAGTACTTC. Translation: CASSPTGGQGETQYF.

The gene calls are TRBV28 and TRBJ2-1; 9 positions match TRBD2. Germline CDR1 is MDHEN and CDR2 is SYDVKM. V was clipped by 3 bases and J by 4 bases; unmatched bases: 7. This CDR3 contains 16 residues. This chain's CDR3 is CASSLGSSGDYNEQFF. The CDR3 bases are TGTGCCAGCAGTTTGGGTTCTAGCGGGGATTACAATGAGCAGTTCTTC.

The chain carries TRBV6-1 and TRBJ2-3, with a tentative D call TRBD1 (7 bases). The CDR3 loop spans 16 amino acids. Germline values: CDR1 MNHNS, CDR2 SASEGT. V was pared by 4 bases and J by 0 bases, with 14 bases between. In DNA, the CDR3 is TGTGCCAGCAGTGGGAACAGGGGAGGTAGCACAGATACGCAGTATTTT. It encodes CASSGNRGGSTDTQYF.

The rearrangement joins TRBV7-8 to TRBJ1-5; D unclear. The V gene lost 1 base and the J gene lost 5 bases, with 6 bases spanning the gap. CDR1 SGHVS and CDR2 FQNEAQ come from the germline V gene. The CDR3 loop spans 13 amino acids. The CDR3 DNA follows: TGTGCCAGCAGCTTAGGGGAATATCAGCCCCAGCATTTT. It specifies CASSLGEYQPQHF.